These 22 T cell receptor beta chains originate from one sample sequenced in a study of blood T cell repertoires in COVID-19. The method was immunoSEQ multiplex PCR; TCRdb's version includes in-frame clones alone and lacks a portion of them. The table shows 150,000 to 200,000 clones, with around 85% occurring only once. The sequencing input was peripheral blood. The receptor set was obtained from a man aged 55 to 70 who had recovered from COVID-19.

The gene calls are TRBV29-1 and TRBJ1-1; D unclear. The germline V and J ends were trimmed by 0 bases and 4 bases, with 12 bases remaining between them. Germline loops: CDR1 SQVTM, CDR2 ANQGSEA. This CDR3 is 14 amino acids long. The CDR3 loop is CSVEEYGLGTEAFF. The CDR3 DNA reads as TGCAGCGTTGAAGAATACGGTCTTGGCACTGAAGCTTTCTTT.

The genes are TRBV9 and TRBJ2-7; the D gene is possibly TRBD2 (6 bases). V lost 3 bases to trimming and J lost 4 bases, with 14 bases between them. The CDR3 totals 14 residues. Per the germline V gene, CDR1 is SGDLS and CDR2 is YYNGEE. The CDR3 reads CASSAGAGLYEQYF. CDR3 coding DNA: TGTGCCAGCAGCGCCGGAGCGGGTTTGTACGAGCAGTACTTC.

The chain couples TRBV14 to TRBJ1-2, with unresolved D. The CDR3 loop spans 14 amino acids. With 1 base removed from V and 4 bases from J, the gap between germline ends came to 10 bases. Germline V gene data show CDR1 as SGHDN and CDR2 as FVKESK. The DNA of the CDR3 is TGTGCCAGCAGCCAAGGACCCGACACCTATGGCTACACCTTC. Amino acids: CASSQGPDTYGYTF. Full variable domain (rest looked up from reference TRBV14 and TRBJ1-2): EAGVTQFPSHSVIEKGQTVTLRCDPISGHDNLYWYRRVMGKEIKFLLHFVKESKQDESGMPNNRFLAERTGGTYSTLKVQPAELEDSGVYFCASSQGPDTYGYTFGSGTRLTVV.

The rearrangement joins TRBV18 to TRBJ1-4; TRBD1 might be the D (5 bases). CDR1 and CDR2 from the germline V gene are KGHSH and LQKENI. The V end lost 6 bases, the J end lost 8 bases, and 13 bases lay between the germline ends. The CDR3 runs 13 residues. CDR3 residues: CASSRGFGEKLFF. CDR3 coding DNA: TGTGCCAGCTCCCGGGGGTTCGGAGAAAAACTGTTTTTT. Full variable domain (remainder filled in from reference TRBV18 and TRBJ1-4): NAGVMQNPRHLVRRRGQEARLRCSPMKGHSHVYWYRQLPEEGLKFMVYLQKENIIDESGMPKERFSAEFPKEGPSILRIQQVVRGDSAAYFCASSRGFGEKLFFGSGTQLSVL.

The gene calls are TRBV7-3 and TRBJ1-5, with 8 bases that match TRBD1. Unmatched junction bases numbered 14, after V lost 2 bases and J lost 5 bases. Germline V CDR1 and CDR2: SGHTA, FQGTGA. The CDR3 runs to 18 residues. The CDR3 loop is CASSLLFCDRGEDQPQHF. DNA for the CDR3: TGTGCCAGCAGCTTATTGTTTTGTGACAGGGGCGAGGATCAGCCCCAGCATTTT. Full variable domain (outside the CDR3, taken from reference TRBV7-3 and TRBJ1-5): GAGVSQTPSNKVTEKGKYVELRCDPISGHTALYWYRQSLGQGPEFLIYFQGTGAADDSGLPNDRFFAVRPEGSVSTLKIQRTERGDSAVYLCASSLLFCDRGEDQPQHFGDGTRLSIL.

CDR3 nucleotide sequence: TGTGCCAGCAGTGCGACTAGCGGGGCAGAGACCCAGTACTTC. This encodes CASSATSGAETQYF. V and J are TRBV2 and TRBJ2-5, with TRBD2 identical over 11 bases. Germline CDR1 SNHLY, CDR2 FYNNEI. The junction had 2 bases not matched to a gene; V was cut back by 4 bases and J by 4 bases. The CDR3 is made up of 14 amino acids.

The V gene is TRBV10-2, the J gene TRBJ2-7, with a tentative D call TRBD2 (6 bases). Germline CDR1 WSHSY, CDR2 SAAADI. V lost 6 bases and J 1 base, leaving 22 bases between the germline ends. This CDR3 has 17 residues. The chain's CDR3 is CASRGDWPSGISYEQYF. CDR3 in DNA: TGCGCCAGCAGGGGGGACTGGCCCAGTGGTATATCCTACGAGCAGTACTTC.

The chain joins TRBV7-9 to TRBJ2-5; a possible D gene is TRBD2 (5 bases). V dropped 5 bases and J dropped 5 bases, with 9 bases sitting between them. The CDR3 runs 12 residues. The germline V gene encodes CDR1 SEHNR and CDR2 FQNEAQ (reference sequence). CDR3 amino acids: CASSPTGETQYF. The DNA of the CDR3 is TGTGCCAGCAGCCCAACGGGGGAGACCCAGTACTTC.

The chain has TRBV3-1 (or the pseudogene TRBV3-2) and TRBJ2-2; maybe TRBD2 (5 bases). The V gene lost 1 base and the J gene lost 6 bases, with 12 bases spanning the gap. In germline, CDR1 is LGHDT, CDR2 YNNKEL (reference sequence). This CDR3 has 15 residues. DNA for the CDR3: TGTGCCAGCAGCCAAGGGACTTTAAGGTCCGGGGAGCTGTTTTTT. This gives the protein CASSQGTLRSGELFF.

The J gene is TRBJ2-2, the V gene TRBV6-4; weak D call: TRBD2 (5 bases). There are 14 residues in the CDR3. Germline V lookup: CDR1 MRHNA, CDR2 SNTAGT. V shed 5 bases and J shed 6 bases, with 13 bases lying between them. The CDR3 sequence: CASSPRAQSGELFF. As DNA, the CDR3 is TGTGCCAGCAGTCCGCGGGCGCAGTCCGGGGAGCTGTTTTTT.

The J gene is TRBJ2-5, the V gene TRBV7-3; D is possibly TRBD2 (5 bases). Trimming cost V 2 bases and J 2 bases, with 9 bases left between them. The CDR3 covers 14 residues. The germline V gene has CDR1 SGHTA and CDR2 FQGTGA. The CDR3 sequence is CASSLGLNQETQYF. Written as DNA, the CDR3 is TGTGCCAGCAGCTTAGGACTCAATCAAGAGACCCAGTACTTC. The entire variable domain, with the rest obtained from reference TRBV7-3 and TRBJ2-5, is as follows: GAGVSQTPSNKVTEKGKYVELRCDPISGHTALYWYRQSLGQGPEFLIYFQGTGAADDSGLPNDRFFAVRPEGSVSTLKIQRTERGDSAVYLCASSLGLNQETQYFGPGTRLLVL.

This clone was counted only a few times. The V call is TRBV7-6, the J call TRBJ2-3; D might be TRBD2 (7 bases). The CDR3 runs 16 residues. V shed 5 bases and J shed 1 base, with 16 bases lying between them. In germline, CDR1 is SGHVS, CDR2 FNYEAQ. CDR3 in amino acids: CASSHLVGGRTDTQYF. CDR3 DNA sequence: TGTGCCAGCAGCCATCTAGTGGGGGGGCGCACAGATACGCAGTATTTT.

CDR3 sequence (DNA): TGTGCCAGCAGCAAAGCGGGTTCGGGAGGACGTAACACCGGGGAGCTGTTTTTT. This codes for CASSKAGSGGRNTGELFF. This chain links TRBV21-1 with TRBJ2-2; TRBD2 was called by the table and not checked on the DNA. TRBV21-1 is designated a pseudogene. This CDR3 is 18 amino acids long.

The V and J genes are TRBV4-3 and TRBJ1-2; D possibly corresponds to TRBD1 (6 bases). The V end was cut by 0 bases, the J end by 4 bases, with 12 bases between. The CDR3 extends over 15 amino acids. Germline CDR1 is LGHNA and CDR2 is YSLEER. The CDR3 DNA reads TGCGCCAGCAGCCAAGATCTGGGGGGGGCCTATGGCTACACCTTC. Its protein is CASSQDLGGAYGYTF.

The chain employs TRBV6-2 or TRBV6-3 and TRBJ2-3; TRBD2 agrees at 10 bases. The CDR3 has 16 residues. The germline V gene encodes CDR1 MNHEY and CDR2 SVGEGT. Trimming at V came to 2 bases and at J to 2 bases, leaving 4 bases not matched to a gene. The CDR3 region is CASSYGLAGDTDTQYF. The DNA for the CDR3 is TGTGCCAGCAGTTACGGGCTAGCGGGGGACACAGATACGCAGTATTTT.

The chain employs TRBV6-5 and TRBJ2-5; TRBD1 matches 9 bases. This CDR3 contains 14 residues. CDR1 and CDR2 from the germline V gene are MNHEY and SVGAGI. Trimming cost V 5 bases and J 4 bases; bases outside gene matches: 5. This CDR3 reads CASSRTGVTETQYF. In DNA form, the CDR3 reads TGTGCCAGCAGTCGGACAGGGGTAACAGAGACCCAGTACTTC.

Notes on this clone: Other DNA sequences in this specimen translate into the identical CDR3. The chain combines TRBV19 with TRBJ2-7; 7 bases align to TRBD1. The CDR3 is 11 amino acids. Trimming cost V 9 bases and J 2 bases; bases outside gene matches: 1. Germline V gene sequence: CDR1 LNHDA, CDR2 SQIVND (reference sequence). The CDR3 nucleotides are TGTGCCAGCCAGGGGGCCTACGAGCAGTACTTC. Translated, it gives CASQGAYEQYF. The entire variable domain, with the rest obtained from reference TRBV19 and TRBJ2-7, is as follows: DGGITQSPKYLFRKEGQNVTLSCEQNLNHDAMYWYRQDPGQGLRLIYYSQIVNDFQKGDIAEGYSVSREKKESFPLTVTSAQKNPTAFYLCASQGAYEQYFGPGTRLTVT.

The chain is built from TRBV11-2 and TRBJ2-3; TRBD1 agrees at 8 bases. The V and J ends lost 4 bases and 4 bases, in that order; junction bases with no gene match: 7. CDR1 is SGHAT and CDR2 is FQNNGV in the germline V gene. The CDR3 is 15 amino acids. The CDR3 DNA is TGTGCCAGCAGCTACGGAGACAGGGGAGCAGATACGCAGTATTTT. Residues: CASSYGDRGADTQYF. The full variable domain, rest sourced from reference TRBV11-2 and TRBJ2-3, is EAGVAQSPRYKIIEKRQSVAFWCNPISGHATLYWYQQILGQGPKLLIQFQNNGVVDDSQLPKDRFSAERLKGVDSTLKIQPAKLEDSAVYLCASSYGDRGADTQYFGPGTRLTVL.

The genes are TRBV10-1 and TRBJ1-1, with D possibly matching TRBD1 (6 bases). V was shortened by 8 bases and J by 3 bases, with 13 bases between the two germline ends. Looked up from germline, CDR1 is WNHNN and CDR2 is SYGVQD (reference sequence). This CDR3 contains 13 residues. CDR3 residues: CASGTGTDTEAFF. The DNA for the CDR3 is TGCGCCAGCGGTACAGGGACCGACACTGAAGCTTTCTTT.

V and J are TRBV24-1 and TRBJ1-3; D is unresolved. V dropped 4 bases and J dropped 13 bases, with 16 bases sitting between them. The CDR3 covers 13 residues. CDR1 and CDR2 (germline): KGHDR, SFDVKD. The CDR3 is CATSDTPSGRIYF. The CDR3 DNA follows: TGTGCCACCAGTGACACCCCATCGGGTCGGATATATTTT.

This clone showed up just a few times. V is TRBV19 and J is TRBJ1-5; unclear D gene. Germline assignment: CDR1 LNHDA and CDR2 SQIVND (reference sequence). V was cut by 8 bases and J by 4 bases, with 12 bases left in between. This CDR3 contains 13 residues. CDR3: CASRLDGNQPQHF. In DNA form, the CDR3 reads TGTGCCAGTCGCCTAGACGGGAATCAGCCCCAGCATTTT.

The rearrangement uses TRBV7-3 and TRBJ2-3; TRBD2 might be the D (7 bases). Germline CDR1 reads SGHTA; CDR2 reads FQGTGA. The CDR3 spans 15 residues. Trimming took 3 bases from V and 4 from J, leaving 14 bases between them. The CDR3 sequence: CASSFRGAAADTQYF. CDR3 nucleotides: TGTGCCAGCAGCTTTCGGGGGGCCGCCGCAGATACGCAGTATTTT.